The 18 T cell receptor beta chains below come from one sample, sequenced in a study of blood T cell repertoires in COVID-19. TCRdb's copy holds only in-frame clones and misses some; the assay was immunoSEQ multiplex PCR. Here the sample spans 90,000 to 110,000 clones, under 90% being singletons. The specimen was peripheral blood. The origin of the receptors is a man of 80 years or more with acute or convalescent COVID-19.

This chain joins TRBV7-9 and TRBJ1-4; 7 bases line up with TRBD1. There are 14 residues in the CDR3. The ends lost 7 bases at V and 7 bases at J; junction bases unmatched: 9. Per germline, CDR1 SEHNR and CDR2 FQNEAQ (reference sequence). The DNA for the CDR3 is TGTGCCAGCACCGCCCGGGACAGCGGTGAAAAACTGTTTTTT. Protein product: CASTARDSGEKLFF.

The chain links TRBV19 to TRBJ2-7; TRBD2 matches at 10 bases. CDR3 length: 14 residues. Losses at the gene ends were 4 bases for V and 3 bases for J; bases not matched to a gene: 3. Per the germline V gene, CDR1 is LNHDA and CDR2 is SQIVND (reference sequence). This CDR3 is CASSTSGSVYEQYF. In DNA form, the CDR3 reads TGTGCCAGTAGTACTAGCGGGAGTGTCTACGAGCAGTACTTC. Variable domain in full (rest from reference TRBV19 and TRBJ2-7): DGGITQSPKYLFRKEGQNVTLSCEQNLNHDAMYWYRQDPGQGLRLIYYSQIVNDFQKGDIAEGYSVSREKKESFPLTVTSAQKNPTAFYLCASSTSGSVYEQYFGPGTRLTVT.

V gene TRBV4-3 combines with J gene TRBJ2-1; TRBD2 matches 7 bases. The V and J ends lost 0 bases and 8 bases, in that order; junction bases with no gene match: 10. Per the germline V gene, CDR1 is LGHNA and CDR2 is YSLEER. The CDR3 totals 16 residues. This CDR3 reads CASSQDSAGVQHEQFF. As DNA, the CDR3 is TGCGCCAGCAGCCAAGATTCTGCGGGAGTTCAGCATGAGCAGTTCTTC.

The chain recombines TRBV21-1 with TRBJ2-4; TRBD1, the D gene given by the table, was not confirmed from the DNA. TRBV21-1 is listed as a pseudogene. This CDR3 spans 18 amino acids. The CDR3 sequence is CASSKGTGGNGAKNIQYF. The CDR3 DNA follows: TGTGCCAGCAGCAAGGGGACAGGGGGCAATGGAGCCAAAAACATTCAGTACTTC.

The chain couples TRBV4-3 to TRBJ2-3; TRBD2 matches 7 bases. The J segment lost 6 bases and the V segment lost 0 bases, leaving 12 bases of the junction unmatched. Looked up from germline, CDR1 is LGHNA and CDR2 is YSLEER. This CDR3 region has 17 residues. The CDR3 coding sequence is TGCGCCAGCAGCCAAGATCTCGGGGCGGGAGTGTCGGATACGCAGTATTTT. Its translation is CASSQDLGAGVSDTQYF.

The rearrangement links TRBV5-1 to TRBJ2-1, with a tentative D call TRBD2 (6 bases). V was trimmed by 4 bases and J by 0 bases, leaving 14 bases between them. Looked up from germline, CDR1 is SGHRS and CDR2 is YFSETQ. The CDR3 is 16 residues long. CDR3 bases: TGCGCCAGCAGCGTAGCTGGCGGGAACTCCTACAATGAGCAGTTCTTC. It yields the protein CASSVAGGNSYNEQFF.

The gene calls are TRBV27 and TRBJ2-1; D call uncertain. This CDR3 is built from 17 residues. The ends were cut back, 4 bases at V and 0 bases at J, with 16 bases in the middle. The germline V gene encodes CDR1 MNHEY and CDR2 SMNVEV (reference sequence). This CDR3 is CASSSRPITSSYNEQFF. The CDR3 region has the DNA TGTGCCAGCAGTTCCCGCCCGATCACGAGCTCCTACAATGAGCAGTTCTTC.

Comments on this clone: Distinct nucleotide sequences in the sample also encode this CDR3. CDR3: CSVTQGNTEAFF. DNA of the CDR3: TGCAGCGTTACACAGGGGAACACTGAAGCTTTCTTT. The gene calls are TRBV29-1 and TRBJ1-1; TRBD1 might be the D (6 bases). Between the trimmed V and J ends, which lost 5 bases and 1 base, there was a span of 8 bases. Germline V gene lookup returns CDR1 SQVTM and CDR2 ANQGSEA. The CDR3 has 12 residues.

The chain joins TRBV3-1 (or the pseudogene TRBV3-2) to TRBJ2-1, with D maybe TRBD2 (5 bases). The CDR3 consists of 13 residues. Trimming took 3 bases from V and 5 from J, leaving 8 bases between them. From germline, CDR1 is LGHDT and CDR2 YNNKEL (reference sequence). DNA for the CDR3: TGTGCCAGCAGCCAGGAGGACCACAATGAGCAGTTCTTC. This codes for CASSQEDHNEQFF.

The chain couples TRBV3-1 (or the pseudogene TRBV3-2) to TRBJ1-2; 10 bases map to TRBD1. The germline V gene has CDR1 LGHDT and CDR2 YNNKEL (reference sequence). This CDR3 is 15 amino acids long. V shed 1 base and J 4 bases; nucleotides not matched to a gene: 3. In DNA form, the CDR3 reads TGTGCCAGCAGCCAAGTTGGGGACAGGGGCTATGGCTACACCTTC. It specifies CASSQVGDRGYGYTF.

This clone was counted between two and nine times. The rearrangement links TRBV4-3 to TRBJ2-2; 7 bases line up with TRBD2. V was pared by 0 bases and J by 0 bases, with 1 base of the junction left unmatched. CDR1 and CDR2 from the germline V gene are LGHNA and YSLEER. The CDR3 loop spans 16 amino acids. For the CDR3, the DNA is TGCGCCAGCAGCCAAGAGGGAGGGACGAACACCGGGGAGCTGTTTTTT. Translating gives CASSQEGGTNTGELFF.

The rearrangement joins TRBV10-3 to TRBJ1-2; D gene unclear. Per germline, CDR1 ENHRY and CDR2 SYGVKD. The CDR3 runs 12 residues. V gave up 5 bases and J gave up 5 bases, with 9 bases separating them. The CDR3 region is CAISPGGYGYTF. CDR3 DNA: TGTGCCATCAGTCCAGGAGGGTATGGCTACACCTTC.

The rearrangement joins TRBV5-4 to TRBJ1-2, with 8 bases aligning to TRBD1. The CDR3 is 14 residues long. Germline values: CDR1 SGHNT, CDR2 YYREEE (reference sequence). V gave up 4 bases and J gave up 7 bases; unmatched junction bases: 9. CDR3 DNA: TGTGCCAGCAGCGAGGGACAGGAAGGGGCTGGCTACACCTTC. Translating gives CASSEGQEGAGYTF.

CDR3 sequence (DNA): TGCGCCAGCAGCTTGGTGGCGGGCACTGAAGCTTTCTTT. This translates into CASSLVAGTEAFF. The chain links TRBV5-1 to TRBJ1-1; D unclear. V lost 0 bases to trimming and J lost 4 bases, with 7 bases between them. Germline lookup yields CDR1 SGHRS and CDR2 YFSETQ. CDR3 length equals 13 residues.

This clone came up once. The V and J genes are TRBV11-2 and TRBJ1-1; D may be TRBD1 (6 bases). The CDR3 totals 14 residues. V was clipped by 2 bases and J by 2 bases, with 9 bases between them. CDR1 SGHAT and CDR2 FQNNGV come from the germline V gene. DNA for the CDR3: TGTGCCAGCAGCTTAAGGGGGTTTAACACTGAAGCTTTCTTT. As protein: CASSLRGFNTEAFF.

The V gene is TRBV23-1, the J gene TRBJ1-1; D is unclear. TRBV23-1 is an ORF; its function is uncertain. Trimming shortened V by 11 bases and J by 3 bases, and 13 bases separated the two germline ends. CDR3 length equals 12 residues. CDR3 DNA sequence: TGCGCCGCAGTCAATCCCGACACTGAAGCTTTCTTT. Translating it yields CAAVNPDTEAFF.

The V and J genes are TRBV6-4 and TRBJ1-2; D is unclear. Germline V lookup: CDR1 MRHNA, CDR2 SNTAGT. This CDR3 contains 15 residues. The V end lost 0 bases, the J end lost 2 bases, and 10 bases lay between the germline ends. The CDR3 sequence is CASSDSSRGNYGYTF. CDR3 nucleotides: TGTGCCAGCAGTGACTCGAGCCGAGGGAACTATGGCTACACCTTC.

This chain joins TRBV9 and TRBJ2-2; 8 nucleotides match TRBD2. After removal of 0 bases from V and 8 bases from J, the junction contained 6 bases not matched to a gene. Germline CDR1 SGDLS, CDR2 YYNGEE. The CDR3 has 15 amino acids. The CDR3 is CASSVGNSGKGELFF. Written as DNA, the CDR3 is TGTGCCAGCAGCGTAGGAAATAGCGGGAAAGGGGAGCTGTTTTTT.